This is a list of T cell receptor beta chains from one sample in a study of OX40 agonist ivuxolimab in advanced cancers. Some clones are missing from TCRdb's copy, which holds only in-frame ones; the method was immunoSEQ multiplex PCR. The data show about 50,000 clones, with about 88% seen just once and 11% held by the top ten. The sequencing here drew on CD4+ or CD8+ T cells sorted from blood, taken in a trial of the OX40 agonist ivuxolimab. These receptors came from an adult with an advanced solid tumor such as melanoma, head and neck, liver or kidney cancer. CDR3s include the opening cysteine and the closing phenylalanine or tryptophan. The D gene is left open where the match is weak. Expanded clones get a size class; other rows say once, few or many, or leave the size out.

d_gene: -; v_gene: TRBV6-1; abundance: -; j_gene: TRBJ2-7; CDR3aa: CASSEQVEQYF; CDR3nt: TGTGCCAGCAGTGAACAGGTCGAGCAGTACTTC
d_gene: TRBD1; v_gene: TRBV13; abundance: -; j_gene: TRBJ1-4; CDR3aa: CASSSDRGREKLFF; CDR3nt: TGTGCCAGCAGCTCGGACAGGGGACGTGAAAAGCTGTTTTTT
d_gene: -; v_gene: TRBV6-5; abundance: -; j_gene: TRBJ1-2; CDR3aa: CASSPEVNYGYTF; CDR3nt: TGTGCCAGCAGTCCCGAGGTTAACTATGGCTACACCTTC
d_gene: -; v_gene: TRBV7-8; abundance: once; j_gene: TRBJ1-1; CDR3aa: CASSLYGGGTEAFF; CDR3nt: TGTGCCAGCAGCTTATATGGGGGAGGCACTGAAGCTTTCTTT
d_gene: TRBD2; v_gene: TRBV9; abundance: -; j_gene: TRBJ2-3; CDR3aa: CASSPYKGTSGQYF; CDR3nt: TGTGCCAGCAGCCCTTACAAGGGGACTAGCGGCCAGTATTTT
d_gene: -; v_gene: TRBV9; abundance: once; j_gene: TRBJ1-2; CDR3aa: CASSVTGEGGYTF; CDR3nt: TGTGCCAGCAGCGTAACCGGGGAGGGAGGCTACACCTTC
d_gene: TRBD1; v_gene: TRBV9; abundance: -; j_gene: TRBJ2-3; CDR3aa: CASSVGDREIDTQYF; CDR3nt: TGTGCCAGCAGCGTAGGGGACAGGGAGATAGATACGCAGTATTTT
d_gene: TRBD1; v_gene: TRBV18; abundance: few; j_gene: TRBJ2-1; CDR3aa: CASSPPDRQGAHEQFF; CDR3nt: TGTGCCAGCTCACCACCGGATCGACAGGGGGCCCATGAGCAGTTCTTC
d_gene: -; v_gene: TRBV10-3; abundance: -; j_gene: TRBJ2-3; CDR3aa: CAISERTDTQYF; CDR3nt: TGTGCCATCAGTGAGAGGACAGATACGCAGTATTTT
d_gene: -; v_gene: TRBV30; abundance: few; j_gene: TRBJ1-2; CDR3aa: CAWTAGGLGYTF; CDR3nt: TGTGCCTGGACCGCTGGGGGCCTTGGCTACACCTTC
d_gene: TRBD2; v_gene: TRBV5-4; abundance: -; j_gene: TRBJ2-1; CDR3aa: CASSLRSSGSNEQFF; CDR3nt: TGTGCCAGCAGCTTGCGGAGTAGCGGGAGTAATGAGCAGTTCTTC
d_gene: TRBD1; v_gene: TRBV9; abundance: once; j_gene: TRBJ2-1; CDR3aa: CASSAGTGTLYNEQFF; CDR3nt: TGTGCCAGCAGCGCCGGGACAGGGACGTTGTACAATGAGCAGTTCTTC